This TCR beta chain was identified during a study of neurological immune-mediated disorders. Study results and limitations: Multiple sclerosis was found to have the least TCR clonal expansion, below healthy controls, and HTLV-1-associated myelopathy the most. Private repertoires in all groups were suggested, as expanded clones shared no CDR3 amino acid sequences across subjects.

TCRdb used MiXCR to reprocess the 5' RACE reads, holding one entry per CDR3 protein. Among tens of thousands of distinct CDR3 sequences listed, approximately 13% were seen once. The time point was: longitudinal time-point 1 (baseline). The CDR3 spans 15 residues. Germline CDR1 is MNHEY and CDR2 is SMNVEV (reference sequence). V shed 5 bases and J shed 0 bases, with 11 bases lying between them. This clonotype occurred many times. Its antigen is unknown. The TCR comes from a female donor with HTLV-1-associated myelopathy (HAM/TSP). The chain couples TRBV27 to TRBJ2-1; no reliable D call. The sequencing sample was made of PBMCs. The CDR3 protein is CASSPRRDSYNEQFF. CDR3 in DNA: TGTGCCAGCAGTCCCCGACGAGACTCCTACAATGAGCAGTTCTTC.